The T cell receptor (beta chain) under discussion was sequenced for a study of regulatory T cells in long-lasting Graves disease. Overall study results and limits: Relative to new patients (under 1,000), persistent patients exhibited greater sharing of public clonotypes (2,741).

With respect to this clonotype: Its antigen is not known.

Time point specified: newly diagnosed GD, antithyroid drugs for less than 3 months. TCR sequences were obtained from RNA taken from PBMCs. This CDR3 region has 12 residues. Germline-derived CDR1 and CDR2 are DFQATT and SNEGSKA (reference sequence). V shed 8 bases and J shed 1 base, with 12 bases lying between them. CDR3 regions were amplified by Arm-PCR using iRepertoire HTBI primers to build TCR beta libraries. TCRdb re-derived calls from the multiplex PCR reads in MiXCR, one entry per CDR3 protein. The sample holds 400,000 to 500,000 distinct CDR3 sequences, about a sixth seen once. A further study also used this sample, focusing on T cells in Graves' hyperthyroidism and ophthalmopathy. Per that study: Diagnosis rested on symptoms, serum thyroxine and TRAb, thyroid ultrasound, and orbital computed tomography. Researchers found most expanded thyroid clonotypes above 0.001 in blood as well.

The source is a young woman with Graves disease. Material: peripheral blood mononuclear cells (PBMCs), obtained at new diagnosis, from a patient treated with antithyroid drugs. The chain links TRBV20-1 to TRBJ2-7; no reliable D call. CDR3 in amino acids: CSTQVLSYEQYF. CDR3 nucleotide sequence: TGCAGTACTCAAGTGCTTTCCTACGAGCAGTACTTC.